This record looks at one T cell receptor beta chain sequence and its context. In this sample, this clonotype turned up many times. Its antigen remains unidentified. Nothing much larger sits one base from this clone, and base qualities are not available. Trimming at the junction amounts to 4 bases on V and 0 bases on J, and the germline ends lie 10 bases apart. For CDR1 and CDR2, the germline V gene lists SGHVS and FQNEAQ. From cysteine to phenylalanine, the CDR3 is 15 amino acids long. This entry keeps only the CDR3 DNA: 45 bases, framed from base 1. The iRepertoire nested amplicon-rescue multiplex PCR (arm-PCR) platform was used to amplify TCR alpha and beta CDR3 regions from RNA. The input for one-step reverse transcription and amplification was roughly 85-400 ng of either tissue mRNA or PBMC total RNA. After bead purification, a secondary multiplex PCR added Illumina adapters, and libraries were gel-purified between 200 and 400 bp. Demultiplexing relied on internal 6-nucleotide barcodes carried by the libraries. Libraries were sequenced on an Illumina MiSeq with 2x220 or 2x250 nucleotide paired-end reads. Per the authors' processing: FLASH 1.2.11 was used to merge paired reads, and BWA-MEM then aligned the reads to the GRCh37 human genome before TRA and TRB reads were extracted. An IMGT-derived reference of cassette sequences and CDR3 motifs, with pseudogenes included, was used for V and J assignment. Reads were translated in three frames, and productive CDR3s were defined by a C…FGXG motif without stop codons. A clonotype was defined as a unique combination of a V-J cassette pair and a CDR3 amino acid sequence. Hamming distance filtering was applied to reads, with thresholds set by the sequence error rate of each sample in mapped regions. The raw public data were reprocessed by TCRdb itself: fastp quality trimming at Q25, MiXCR clonotype calling, in-frame beta chains only. Every CDR3 protein is listed once, alongside the most common genes and DNA of its rows. These V and J calls derive from TCRdb rather than the authors' analysis. A total of approximately 90,000 distinct CDR3 sequences appear in this sample, about 23% of them only once. The ten largest account for 6.7% of the sample.

These data come from a study of glioma-infiltrating T cells (TCRdb year 2016). Regarding the study in general: The study sequenced TCR alpha- and beta-chain repertoires from glioma tissue, from non-neoplastic brain tissue and from matched peripheral blood mononuclear cells. To gauge divergence between tissue and blood T-cell populations, every tissue-infiltrating repertoire was compared against the peripheral blood repertoire from the same patient. The paired cohort comprised three low-grade glioma patients, eight or nine primary glioblastoma patients and three non-glioma patients contributing non-neoplastic brain tissue. What the research found in general, with its limitations: Group comparisons rested on small numbers: three non-neoplastic, three low-grade glioma and 7 or 8 glioblastoma patients. Tissue and blood shared very few CDR3 sequences, a result attributed to high CDR3 diversity and limited sampling. VJ-independent divergence between tissue and blood was below expectation in non-neoplastic patients but above expectation in all gliomas, especially low-grade gliomas.

This sequence uses TRBV7-8 and TRBJ1-5, with a tentative D gene TRBD1 over 5 matching bases. The sequenced sample consisted of glioma tissue, nonneoplastic brain tissue, or PBMCs (not recorded which). The sequence derives from a human donor with low-grade glioma or glioblastoma, undergoing nonglioma brain surgery, or in good health (not recorded which). Here is the DNA: TGTGCCAGCAGCTATGACAGCTATAGCAATCAGCCCCAGCATTTT. Its protein product is CASSYDSYSNQPQHF.